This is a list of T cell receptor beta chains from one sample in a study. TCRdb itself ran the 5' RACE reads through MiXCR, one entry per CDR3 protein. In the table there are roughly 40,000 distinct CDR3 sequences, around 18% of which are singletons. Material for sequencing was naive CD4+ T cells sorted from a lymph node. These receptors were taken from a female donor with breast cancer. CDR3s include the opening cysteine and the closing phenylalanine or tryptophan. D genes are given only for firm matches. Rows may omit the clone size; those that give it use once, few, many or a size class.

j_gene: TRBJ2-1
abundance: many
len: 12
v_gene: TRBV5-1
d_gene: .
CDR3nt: TGCGCCAGCAGCCGGGACTACAATGAGCAGTTCTTC
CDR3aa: CASSRDYNEQFF

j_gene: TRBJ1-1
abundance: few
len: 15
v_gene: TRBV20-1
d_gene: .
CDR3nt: TGCAGTGCTAGAGATTCACGGGGGCGGGTCACTGAAGCTTTCTTT
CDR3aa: CSARDSRGRVTEAFF

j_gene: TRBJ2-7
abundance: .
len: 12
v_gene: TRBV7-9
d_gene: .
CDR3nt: TGTGCCAGCAGCTTATCAGGGAGTGAGCAGTACTTC
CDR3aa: CASSLSGSEQYF

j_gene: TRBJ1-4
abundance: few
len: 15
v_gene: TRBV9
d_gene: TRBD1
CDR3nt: TGTGCCAGCAGCCCCAGGGGAGGGGGCGCAGAAAAACTGTTTTTT
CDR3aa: CASSPRGGGAEKLFF

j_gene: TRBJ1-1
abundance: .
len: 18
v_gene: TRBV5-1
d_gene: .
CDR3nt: TGCGCCAGCAGTACGACCCTGGGACTTCAGGAATTGAACACTGAAGCTGTCTTT
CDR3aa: CASSTTLGLQELNTEAVF

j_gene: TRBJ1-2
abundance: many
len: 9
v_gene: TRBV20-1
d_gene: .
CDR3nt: TGCAGTGCTGGGCGGGTCCGCGCCTTC
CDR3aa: CSAGRVRAF

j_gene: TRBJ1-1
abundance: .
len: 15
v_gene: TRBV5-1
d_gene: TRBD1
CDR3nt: TGCGCCAGCAGCACCCAAGGGGGACAGGGAACTGAAGCTTTCTTT
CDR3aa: CASSTQGGQGTEAFF

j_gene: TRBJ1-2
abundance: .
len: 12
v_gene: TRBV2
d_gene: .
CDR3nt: TGTGCCAGCAGTTGGGACGCGCAGGGCTACACCTTC
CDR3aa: CASSWDAQGYTF

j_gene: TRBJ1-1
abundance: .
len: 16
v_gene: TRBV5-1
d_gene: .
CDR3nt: TGCGCCAGCAGCTTGGTGGGGGGCGCGGTGCACACTGAAGCTTTCTTT
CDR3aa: CASSLVGGAVHTEAFF

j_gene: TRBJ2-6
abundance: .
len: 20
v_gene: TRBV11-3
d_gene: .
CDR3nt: TGTGCCAGCAGCCCGGGGATCGGGACAAAGACTACAACTGGGGCCAACGTCCTGACTTTC
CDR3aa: CASSPGIGTKTTTGANVLTF

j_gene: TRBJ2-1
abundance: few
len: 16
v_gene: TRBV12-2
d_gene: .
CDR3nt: TGTGCAAGTCGCTTAGGCACCAGTCAGGATTACAATGAGCAGTTCTTC
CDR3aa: CASRLGTSQDYNEQFF

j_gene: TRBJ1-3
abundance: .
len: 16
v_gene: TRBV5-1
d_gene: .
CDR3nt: TGCGCCAGCAGTTTGGGGGGGCCAGACGTCGGAAACACCACATATTTT
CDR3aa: CASSLGGPDVGNTTYF

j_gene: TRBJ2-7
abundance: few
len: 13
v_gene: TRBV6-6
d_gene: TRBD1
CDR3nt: TGTGCCAGCAGTGAGGACAGGGGTTACGAGCAGTACTTC
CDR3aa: CASSEDRGYEQYF

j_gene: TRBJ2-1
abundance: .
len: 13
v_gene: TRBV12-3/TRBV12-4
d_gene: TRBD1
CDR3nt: TGTGCCAGCAGACAACAGGGGCGAGATGAGCAGTTCTTC
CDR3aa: CASRQQGRDEQFF

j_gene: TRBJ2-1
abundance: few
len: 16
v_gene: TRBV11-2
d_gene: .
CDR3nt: TGTGCCAGCAGCCTTGACGCGGGCCGTACCTACAATGAGCAGTTCTTC
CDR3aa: CASSLDAGRTYNEQFF

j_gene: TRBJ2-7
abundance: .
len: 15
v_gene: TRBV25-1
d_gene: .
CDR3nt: TGTGCCAGCAGTAGCGGGGAGGGGGTATCCTACGAGCAGTACTTC
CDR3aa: CASSSGEGVSYEQYF

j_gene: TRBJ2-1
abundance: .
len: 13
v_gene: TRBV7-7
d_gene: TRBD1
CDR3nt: TGTGCTAGCAGCGTAGACAGGGGGGATGAGCAGTTCTTC
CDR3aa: CASSVDRGDEQFF

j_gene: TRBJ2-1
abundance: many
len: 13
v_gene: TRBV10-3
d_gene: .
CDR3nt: TGTGCCATCAGTGGTGGGGCTTACAATGAGCAGTTCTTC
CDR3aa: CAISGGAYNEQFF

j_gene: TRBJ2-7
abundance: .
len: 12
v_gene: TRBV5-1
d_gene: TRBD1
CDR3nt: TGCGCCAGCAGGAATGACCGGGACAGGCCCCACTTC
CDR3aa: CASRNDRDRPHF

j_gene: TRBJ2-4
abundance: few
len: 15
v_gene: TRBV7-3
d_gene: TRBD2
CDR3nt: TGTGCCAGCAGCCCAAGCGGGGGCGAACCAAACATTCAGTACTTC
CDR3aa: CASSPSGGEPNIQYF

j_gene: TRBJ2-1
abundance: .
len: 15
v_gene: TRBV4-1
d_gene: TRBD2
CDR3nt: TGCGCCAGCAGCCAGGGGGCGGGGGGAAGGAATGAGCAGTTCTTC
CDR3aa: CASSQGAGGRNEQFF